These T cell receptor beta chains were read from a single sample in a study of T cell changes during pregnancy in multiple sclerosis. Sequenced by immunoSEQ multiplex PCR; TCRdb stores in-frame clones only, minus some. The sample records about 31,000 clones, approximately 90% being singletons. The starting material was CD8+ T cells from peripheral blood mononuclear cells, obtained in the second trimester of pregnancy. These receptors were taken from a female donor with multiple sclerosis, enrolled in a pregnancy study. Each CDR3 is given with its conserved first and last residue. A D gene is named only where the DNA matches it firmly. Some rows have no size entry. The others give once, few or many, or a class for an expanded clone.

11	TRBV29-1	TRBJ1-2	-	-	TGCAGCCCTGGGGCCTGGTCGGGCTACACCTTC	CSPGAWSGYTF
14	TRBV5-1	TRBJ2-3	few	-	TGCGCCAGCAGCTTGGTAGATCCTACAGATACGCAGTATTTT	CASSLVDPTDTQYF
15	TRBV11-2	TRBJ2-7	-	TRBD1	TGTGCCAGCAGCACACCGGGACAGGGAATATACGAGCAGTACTTC	CASSTPGQGIYEQYF
15	TRBV6-6	TRBJ1-2	-	TRBD1	TGTGCCAGCACCAGACGGACAGGGGGCGACTATGGCTACACCTTC	CASTRRTGGDYGYTF
13	TRBV19	TRBJ2-1	-	-	TGTGCCAGTAGTATAGGAGCGGCGGGTCGGCAGTTCTTC	CASSIGAAGRQFF
14	TRBV7-2	TRBJ1-2	-	-	TGTGCCAGCAGCTTCGCGTCCCCTAACTATGGCTACACCTTC	CASSFASPNYGYTF
20	TRBV28	TRBJ2-3	-	TRBD2	TGTGCCAGCAATAGGTCGGGGACTAGCGGGAGTTCAGGGGTCTCAGATACGCAGTATTTT	CASNRSGTSGSSGVSDTQYF
11	TRBV29-1	TRBJ1-2	-	-	TGCAGCGCCCAGGGAAACTATGGCTACACCTTC	CSAQGNYGYTF
15	TRBV6-6	TRBJ1-1	-	-	TGTGCCAGCAGTTACTCGGGCAGGGGCGGGACTGAAGCTTTCTTT	CASSYSGRGGTEAFF
17	TRBV10-3	TRBJ1-1	-	TRBD1	TGTGCCATCAGTGGGTCGCCCGGGACAGGGGGCGTCGCTGAAGCTTTCTTT	CAISGSPGTGGVAEAFF
17	TRBV4-3	TRBJ2-6	-	-	TGCGCCAGCAGCCAAGCCCGGGAGAGCTCTGGGGCCAACGTCCTGACTTTC	CASSQARESSGANVLTF
15	TRBV6-7	TRBJ2-7	-	-	TGTGCCAGCAGTTATTTTCCGTCGAGGATCTACGAGCAGTACTTC	CASSYFPSRIYEQYF
16	TRBV9	TRBJ2-1	once	TRBD1	TGTGCCAGCAGCGCTCCGGGACAGGGGCCGTTTGATGAGCAGTTCTTC	CASSAPGQGPFDEQFF
15	TRBV19	TRBJ2-5	-	-	TGTGCCAGTAGTATTTCCGGCGGAGACCAGGAGACCCAGTACTTC	CASSISGGDQETQYF
15	TRBV27	TRBJ2-3	medium-sized	-	TGTGCCAGCAGCATAGCGGTTACTAGCACAGATACGCAGTATTTT	CASSIAVTSTDTQYF
14	TRBV7-9	TRBJ2-7	-	-	TGTGCCAGCAGCTTACCCCGAGGGAGGAGCGAGCAGTACTTC	CASSLPRGRSEQYF
14	TRBV6-5	TRBJ2-7	-	TRBD2	TGTGCCAGCAGGGTGACTAGCGGGACCTACGAGCAGTACTTC	CASRVTSGTYEQYF
15	TRBV6-4	TRBJ2-1	-	TRBD2	TGTGCCAGCAGTGTGGGACTAGCGGGTGACAATGAGCAGTTCTTC	CASSVGLAGDNEQFF
17	TRBV13	TRBJ1-1	once	-	TGTGCCAGCGCGACCGACAGGACCGGGAACATGAACACTGAAGCTTTCTTT	CASATDRTGNMNTEAFF
18	TRBV2	TRBJ1-5	-	TRBD1	TGTGCCAGCAGCACCGGGACAGGGGTAACGGTATACAATCAGCCCCAGCATTTT	CASSTGTGVTVYNQPQHF
19	TRBV10-1	TRBJ2-2	-	-	TGCGCCAGCAGTGAGTCGGGGTTCTTAGGGGAGGAGAACACCGGGGAGCTGTTTTTT	CASSESGFLGEENTGELFF
11	TRBV7-9	TRBJ2-3	-	-	TGTGCCAGCAGCTTATCTGATACGCAGTATTTT	CASSLSDTQYF
16	TRBV7-9	TRBJ1-4	-	-	TGTGCCAGCAGCTTATTTCAAACACCTACTAATGAAAAACTGTTTTTT	CASSLFQTPTNEKLFF
16	TRBV14	TRBJ1-1	-	TRBD1	TGTGCCAGCCGAGGCGTAGGGGGCAGGGTTAATACTGAAGCTTTCTTT	CASRGVGGRVNTEAFF
16	TRBV7-6	TRBJ2-1	-	TRBD2	TGTGCCAGCAGTTATCTAGCGGGAGGGACCTACAATGAGCAGTTCTTC	CASSYLAGGTYNEQFF
11	TRBV9	TRBJ1-2	-	-	TGTGCCAGCAGCCACAGGGATGGCTACACCTTC	CASSHRDGYTF
14	TRBV10-3	TRBJ2-1	-	-	TGTGCCATCAGGGAGTCAGGGGTGGATGATGAGCAGTTCTTC	CAIRESGVDDEQFF
15	TRBV7-9	TRBJ2-1	many	-	TGTGCCAGCAGCTTAGTCCCGATCAGCTACAATGAGCAGTTCTTC	CASSLVPISYNEQFF
14	TRBV5-1	TRBJ2-7	-	TRBD1	TGCGCCAGCAGCTTGGAACAGGGGATAAACGAGCAGTACTTC	CASSLEQGINEQYF
15	TRBV7-6	TRBJ1-1	-	-	TGTGCCAGCAGCCTACGGGGGGCCGGCGCCACTGAAGCTTTCTTT	CASSLRGAGATEAFF
14	TRBV9	TRBJ1-1	few	-	TGTGCCAGCAGCCTTGGACAGAGTTGGACTGAAGCTTTCTTT	CASSLGQSWTEAFF
17	TRBV28	TRBJ1-2	-	TRBD1	TGTGCCAGCAGTACCCGTCAGGGGGCATTGGTGTTATATGGCTACACCTTC	CASSTRQGALVLYGYTF
15	TRBV9	TRBJ2-7	-	TRBD1	TGTGCCAGCAGCGCTTCCGGGACAGGGCCCTACGAGCAGTACTTC	CASSASGTGPYEQYF
13	TRBV10-1	TRBJ2-1	-	-	TGCGCCAGCAGTGGGGGGACATTCAATGAGCAGTTCTTC	CASSGGTFNEQFF
16	TRBV10-3	TRBJ2-2	-	TRBD2	TGTGCCATCGGGACTAGCGGGAGGGTGGGAGCCGGGGAGCTGTTTTTT	CAIGTSGRVGAGELFF
15	TRBV10-3	TRBJ2-7	-	TRBD1	TGTGCCATCAGTGGGGGGGACAGGGGTCCCTACGAGCAGTACTTC	CAISGGDRGPYEQYF
17	TRBV11-2	TRBJ2-1	-	TRBD1	TGTGCCAGCAGCTTAGGGCCGGGACAGAGCTCCTACAATGAGCAGTTCTTC	CASSLGPGQSSYNEQFF
15	TRBV6-1	TRBJ2-7	-	TRBD2	TGTGCCAGCAGTGAAGTTTCTAGCGGGACCTACGAGCAGTACTTC	CASSEVSSGTYEQYF
16	TRBV7-9	TRBJ2-2	-	TRBD1	TGTGCCAGCAGCCCCTCGGGACAGGGGGCCTCCGGGGAGCTGTTTTTT	CASSPSGQGASGELFF
16	TRBV7-6	TRBJ2-7	-	-	TGTGCCAGCAGCTTAATTGGTAGTAGCGTCCGCTACGAGCAGTACTTC	CASSLIGSSVRYEQYF
12	TRBV30	TRBJ1-1	few	-	TGTGCCTGGAGCGCGGGGACTCCTGAAGCTTTCTTT	CAWSAGTPEAFF
13	TRBV2	TRBJ1-1	-	TRBD1	TGTGCCCCGAGACGGGACAGGGATACTGAAGCTTTCTTT	CAPRRDRDTEAFF
14	TRBV11-2	TRBJ1-2	-	-	TGTGCCAGCAGCTTAGGGGGGGGGACCCGTGGCTACACCTTC	CASSLGGGTRGYTF
14	TRBV27	TRBJ1-1	-	TRBD1	TGTGCCAGCAGACCTACAGGGGGGAACACTGAAGCTTTCTTT	CASRPTGGNTEAFF
14	TRBV5-1	TRBJ1-5	-	-	TGCGCCAGCAGAGAATACGGGGGGGGGCAGCCCCAGCATTTT	CASREYGGGQPQHF
15	TRBV18	TRBJ1-1	-	TRBD1	TGTGCCAGCTCACTGGGACAGACGATGAACACTGAAGCTTTCTTT	CASSLGQTMNTEAFF
14	TRBV6-1	TRBJ2-3	-	TRBD2	TGTGCCAGCAGTGAATTAGCGGGAGCAGATACGCAGTATTTT	CASSELAGADTQYF
18	TRBV28	TRBJ2-7	-	TRBD1	TGTGCCAGCAGTTTATGGTCTTGGGACAGAGGAAAAAGGAACGAGCAGTACTTC	CASSLWSWDRGKRNEQYF
16	TRBV7-9	TRBJ1-2	-	-	TGTGCCAGCAGCCCCCCTGTGCTGGGGGCCGCTTATGGCTACACCTTC	CASSPPVLGAAYGYTF
18	TRBV7-8	TRBJ2-2	-	-	TGTGCCAGCAGCCGAACTTCCGAAACAGAGCTGAACACCGGGGAGCTGTTTTTT	CASSRTSETELNTGELFF
16	TRBV6-5	TRBJ1-5	-	TRBD1	TGTGCCAGCAGTTACCCGGAACAGGGGTTTGGCGAGCCCCAGCATTTT	CASSYPEQGFGEPQHF
15	TRBV7-3	TRBJ1-1	-	TRBD1	TGTGCCAGCAGCTTACATGGACAGGGGCGGACTGAAGCTTTCTTT	CASSLHGQGRTEAFF
14	TRBV6-5	TRBJ2-4	-	-	TGTGCCAGCAGTCCTGTGGGGGGAAGGGACATTCAGTACTTC	CASSPVGGRDIQYF
17	TRBV7-4	TRBJ2-5	-	TRBD2	TGTGCCAGCAGCTTAGCCCCGACTAGCGAGGCCCAAGAGACCCAGTACTTC	CASSLAPTSEAQETQYF